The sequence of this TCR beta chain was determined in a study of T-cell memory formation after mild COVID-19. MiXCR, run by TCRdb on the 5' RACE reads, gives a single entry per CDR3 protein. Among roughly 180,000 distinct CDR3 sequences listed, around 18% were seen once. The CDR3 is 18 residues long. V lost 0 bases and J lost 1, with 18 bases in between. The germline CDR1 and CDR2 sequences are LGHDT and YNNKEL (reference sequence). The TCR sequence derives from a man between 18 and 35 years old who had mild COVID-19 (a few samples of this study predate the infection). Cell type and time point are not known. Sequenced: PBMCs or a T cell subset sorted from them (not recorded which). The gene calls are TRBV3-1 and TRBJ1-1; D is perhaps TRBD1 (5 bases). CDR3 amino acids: CASSQDFPGGTGNTEAFF. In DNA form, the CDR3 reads TGTGCCAGCAGCCAAGATTTCCCGGGGGGAACGGGGAACACTGAAGCTTTCTTT.